This T cell receptor beta chain was sequenced for a study of T cells in localized non-small cell lung cancer. Only in-frame clones appear in the TCRdb table, and some are missing; sequencing was by immunoSEQ multiplex PCR. The profile shows under 3,000 clones, 25% to 30% of them singletons. Study-level results: Heterogeneity remains possible because sequencing was limited to only one tumor region.

In germline, CDR1 is MDHEN, CDR2 SYDVKM. This CDR3 has 19 amino acids. Between the trimmed V and J ends, which lost 4 bases and 0 bases, there was a span of 22 bases. As to this clone: Its antigen is unidentified.

This specimen consisted of normal lung tissue next to the tumor, obtained before any cancer treatment. This rearrangement joins TRBV28 to TRBJ2-1; D possibly uses TRBD1 or TRBD2 (5 bases each). The sequence came from a woman aged 35-75 years with stage II squamous cell lung carcinoma. CDR3 coding DNA: TGTGCCAGCAGTTCGTTAGGTAGCCTAGGGGAGAGCTCCTACAATGAGCAGTTCTTC. As protein: CASSSLGSLGESSYNEQFF.